The T cell receptor beta chain described here comes from a study of T-cell reconstitution after alpha-beta-depleted transplantation in children. Study-wide results and caveats: The main origin of T-cell counts and diversity one year after transplant was newly produced T cells. There were reportedly several hundred expanded graft clones from which alpha-beta T cells came about two months after transplant. Some patients' high day-60 TCRbeta diversity was attributed to recipient cells surviving conditioning.

To note about this clonotype: Its antigen is currently unknown.

Using unique molecular identifiers, the investigators prepared the TCRbeta library. One entry per CDR3 protein, called by TCRdb with MiXCR from the PCR reads. The sample contains about 260,000 distinct CDR3 sequences, 7.5% to 9.5% of which appear only once. Trimming left V 4 bases short and J 1 base short, with 15 bases between. Germline assignment: CDR1 SGHRS and CDR2 YFSETQ. The length of the CDR3 is 15 residues. This receptor was obtained from a male patient younger than 18 who had a stem cell transplant for acute lymphoblastic leukemia, so the T cells may come from the graft donor. The rearrangement joins TRBV5-1 to TRBJ2-7; the D gene could be TRBD1 or TRBD2 (5 bases each). This material consisted of PBMCs, mostly from graft donor cells, taken 180 days after TCRalphabeta/CD19-depleted stem cell transplant. CDR3 protein: CASSRGVVGSYEQYF. CDR3 coding DNA: TGCGCCAGCAGCCGAGGGGTCGTAGGGTCCTACGAGCAGTACTTC.